These 27 T cell receptor beta chains share one sample of origin, sequenced in a study of blood T cells in healthy people across ages. It was with a sample-barcoded 5' primer and a J-beta primer mix that a second PCR of about 6 to 11 cycles was run. TCRdb passed the 5' RACE reads through MiXCR, listing each CDR3 protein once. Of about a million distinct CDR3 sequences in the sample, roughly two fifths were seen once. The material sequenced was blood. Source of these receptors: a man aged 18 to 29 in good health.

This chain links TRBV5-5 with TRBJ2-7; D is uncertain. The CDR3 is made up of 14 amino acids. Germline V gives CDR1 SGHKS, CDR2 YYEKEE (reference sequence). Trimming took 7 bases from V and 0 from J, leaving 14 bases between them. This CDR3 is CASAQSLGSYEQYF. Written as DNA, the CDR3 is TGTGCCAGCGCGCAATCCCTAGGCTCCTACGAGCAGTACTTC.

Written as DNA, the CDR3 is TGCAGTGCTACGAGGTTTGGGCCCCCCAATCAGCCCCAGCATTTT. Protein product: CSATRFGPPNQPQHF. This chain connects TRBV20-1 to TRBJ1-5; D gene uncertain. The CDR3 totals 15 residues. Per germline, CDR1 DFQATT and CDR2 SNEGSKA (reference sequence). V lost 4 bases to trimming and J lost 3 bases, with 16 bases between them.

V usage is TRBV5-1 and J usage is TRBJ1-5; 8 bases line up with TRBD1. The CDR3 has 15 residues. V lost 2 bases to trimming and J lost 9 bases; unmatched junction nucleotides: 10. CDR1 is SGHRS, CDR2 YFSETQ, per germline. CDR3 coding DNA: TGCGCCAGCAGCTTCGCAGGGGGCCCGCAAGCGCCCCAGCATTTT. Translated: CASSFAGGPQAPQHF.

This clonotype showed up just a few times. J is TRBJ1-5 and V is TRBV21-1. TRBV21-1 is annotated as a pseudogene. CDR3 length equals 16 residues. In DNA form, the CDR3 reads TGTGCCAGTCCACCAGTTGGGATTAGCGGCAATCAGCCCCAGCATTTT. This encodes CASPPVGISGNQPQHF.

This clonotype was detected a few times. The chain uses TRBV12-3 or TRBV12-4 and TRBJ1-2, with D possibly being TRBD1 (6 bases). This CDR3 is 13 amino acids long. Trimming stripped 2 bases from V and 8 bases from J, with 12 bases between. As DNA, the CDR3 is TGTGCCAGCAGTTTAACGGGGGCAAGGGGCTACACCTTC. Its protein product is CASSLTGARGYTF.

CDR3 loop: CAGGTPNLYEQYF. DNA for the CDR3: TGTGCCGGCGGGACACCGAACCTCTACGAGCAGTACTTC. This sequence joins TRBV6-5 and TRBJ2-7, with D possibly called TRBD1 or TRBD2 (6 bases each). The V gene lost 11 bases and the J gene lost 3 bases, with 17 bases spanning the gap. The germline CDR1 and CDR2 sequences are MNHEY and SVGAGI. This CDR3 is built from 13 residues.

This clonotype was observed a handful of times. This chain uses TRBV24-1 with TRBJ2-1, with D unclear. V was clipped by 1 base and J by 2 bases, with 11 bases between them. Germline values: CDR1 KGHDR, CDR2 SFDVKD. The CDR3 has 16 residues. CDR3 loop: CATSDFKVSTYNEQFF. The CDR3, as DNA: TGTGCCACCAGTGATTTTAAAGTCAGCACCTACAATGAGCAGTTCTTC.

The chain combines TRBV9 with TRBJ1-2, with 10 bases aligning to TRBD1. From germline, CDR1 is SGDLS and CDR2 YYNGEE. The CDR3 contains 14 residues. Losses at the gene ends were 3 bases for V and 5 bases for J; bases not matched to a gene: 4. This chain's CDR3 is CASSGGTGVYGYTF. The CDR3 bases are TGTGCCAGCAGCGGGGGGACAGGGGTTTATGGCTACACCTTC.

V and J are TRBV7-3 and TRBJ1-1, with 7 bases that match TRBD1. The CDR3 is 14 amino acids. V was clipped by 5 bases and J by 6 bases; unmatched bases: 9. The germline gives CDR1 SGHTA, CDR2 FQGTGA. CDR3 sequence (DNA): TGTGCCAGCAGCCCCCAGACAGGGACCTCTGAAGCTTTCTTT. Amino acids: CASSPQTGTSEAFF.

This clonotype was detected only a few times. The chain links TRBV4-1 to TRBJ2-4; D is tentatively TRBD1 or TRBD2 (6 bases each). The germline CDR1 and CDR2 sequences are MGHRA and YSYEKL. Trimming removed 1 base from V and 6 bases from J, with 19 bases in between. This CDR3 spans 17 amino acids. CDR3 sequence (DNA): TGCGCCAGCAGCCAAGGGGGGGCCCCCCTAGCAGGAAACATTCAGTACTTC. Its translation is CASSQGGAPLAGNIQYF.

The table lists this clonotype with a few counts. V is TRBV10-3 and J is TRBJ1-6; 10 nucleotides match TRBD1. The CDR3 consists of 18 residues. J lost 0 bases, V lost 2 bases, and 4 bases had no gene match. Germline CDR1 reads ENHRY; CDR2 reads SYGVKD. CDR3 in amino acids: CAISERTGGTSYNSPLHF. CDR3 coding DNA: TGTGCCATCAGTGAGAGGACAGGGGGGACCTCCTATAATTCACCCCTCCACTTT.

This chain uses TRBV29-1 with TRBJ2-1; 7 bases line up with TRBD1. Germline V gene sequence: CDR1 SQVTM, CDR2 ANQGSEA. This CDR3 spans 13 amino acids. The V gene end was trimmed by 6 bases and the J gene end by 1 base; junction bases not matched to a gene: 3. DNA for the CDR3: TGCAGCGTACAGGGGTATTCCTACAATGAGCAGTTCTTC. This translates into CSVQGYSYNEQFF.

This clonotype was counted at least ten times. This chain uses TRBV4-1 with TRBJ2-3; no clear D. This CDR3 has 14 amino acids. Between the trimmed V and J ends, which lost 1 base and 1 base, there was a span of 6 bases. Per the germline V gene, CDR1 is MGHRA and CDR2 is YSYEKL. The DNA for the CDR3 is TGCGCCAGCAGCCAAGGTTCCCGCACAGATACGCAGTATTTT. Translation gives CASSQGSRTDTQYF.

V gene TRBV5-6 combines with J gene TRBJ1-1, with D uncertain. V was trimmed by 7 bases and J by 5 bases, leaving 9 bases between them. Germline assignment: CDR1 SGHDT and CDR2 YYEEEE. The CDR3 sequence is 11 residues long. The CDR3 is CASYTNTEAFF. CDR3 bases: TGTGCCAGCTACACCAATACTGAAGCTTTCTTT.

The chain recombines TRBV27 with TRBJ1-2, with D hard to call. V lost 0 bases and J 6 bases, leaving 8 bases between the germline ends. The CDR3 has 13 amino acids. The V gene's germline CDR1 is MNHEY and CDR2 SMNVEV (reference sequence). The CDR3 nucleotides are TGTGCCAGCAGTTTATCGATTGGGGATGGCTACACCTTC. This encodes CASSLSIGDGYTF.

This clonotype was observed once. The genes are TRBV7-2 and TRBJ1-2; 8 nucleotides line up with TRBD1. CDR3 length: 15 residues. V trimming: 5 bases; J trimming: 3 bases; junction bases outside the gene matches: 8. The germline V gene has CDR1 SGHTA and CDR2 FQGNSA. CDR3 sequence (DNA): TGTGCCAGCAGCCTAATGGACAGGGAGTACTATGGCTACACCTTC. It yields the protein CASSLMDREYYGYTF.

This clonotype occurred many times. J is TRBJ2-5 and V is TRBV4-3, with a weak D call TRBD2 (6 bases). The CDR3 totals 16 residues. Trimming stripped 0 bases from V and 2 bases from J, with 13 bases between. From germline, CDR1 is LGHNA and CDR2 YSLEER. The CDR3 sequence: CASSQDFQRAQETQYF. CDR3 nucleotide sequence: TGCGCCAGCAGCCAAGATTTTCAGCGGGCGCAAGAGACCCAGTACTTC.

The J gene is TRBJ2-5, the V gene TRBV12-3 or TRBV12-4; TRBD1 matches 9 bases. The CDR3 covers 14 residues. V dropped 6 bases and J dropped 5; count of bases not matched to a gene: 7. CDR3 in DNA: TGTGCCAGCAGAAAAACAGGGGGCGCGGAGACCCAGTACTTC. Translated, it gives CASRKTGGAETQYF.

This clonotype was counted a few times. The rearrangement uses TRBV7-2 and TRBJ2-7; 8 bases agree with TRBD1. Germline CDR1 is SGHTA and CDR2 is FQGNSA. The ends lost 3 bases at V and 5 bases at J; junction bases unmatched: 6. The CDR3 spans 14 residues. The CDR3 loop is CASSFWTGLDEQYF. CDR3 in DNA: TGTGCCAGCAGCTTCTGGACAGGGCTAGACGAGCAGTACTTC.

This clonotype came up a few times. The V call is TRBV6-1, the J call TRBJ1-1, with D perhaps matching TRBD1 (5 bases). Germline V lookup: CDR1 MNHNS, CDR2 SASEGT. The CDR3 contains 19 residues. The V end was cut by 4 bases, the J end by 4 bases, with 28 bases between. DNA of the CDR3: TGTGCCAGCAGTGTAATACCCGTAAGGGGAGGACGGGTAGGCACTGAAGCTTTCTTT. Encoded protein: CASSVIPVRGGRVGTEAFF.

This chain links TRBV7-2 with TRBJ1-1; the D is unclear. CDR3 size: 15 residues. Germline lookup yields CDR1 SGHTA and CDR2 FQGNSA. V was trimmed by 1 base and J by 0 bases, leaving 9 bases between them. The DNA for the CDR3 is TGTGCCAGCAGCTTAGTGGTGGCGCTGAACACTGAAGCTTTCTTT. It translates to CASSLVVALNTEAFF.

This clonotype has a count of ten or more. V usage is TRBV3-1 and J usage is TRBJ2-1, with 10 bases fitting TRBD2. The V and J ends lost 1 base and 9 bases, in that order; junction bases with no gene match: 27. This CDR3 contains 22 residues. Looked up from germline, CDR1 is LGHDT and CDR2 is YNNKEL (reference sequence). The CDR3 nucleotides are TGTGCCAGCAGCCAAGTCCCCGACCGGCTTCTAGCGGGGGTTATGTCTTGGTGTGAGCAGTTCTTC. This codes for CASSQVPDRLLAGVMSWCEQFF.

About this clonotype itself: The junction does not match germline at one end; this may be a read error. The chain links TRBV5-1 to TRBJ2-5, with 7 bases identical to TRBD1. Matching the DNA end better, TRBJ2-7 makes the J call doubtful. The CDR3 has 14 residues. Germline CDR1 is SGHRS and CDR2 is YFSETQ. The CDR3 DNA reads as TGCGCCGGCAGCCGCGACAGGGCCACCTACGAGCAGTACTTC. Its translation is CAGSRDRATYEQYF.

This clonotype was observed a few times. The V gene is TRBV6-2 or TRBV6-3, the J gene TRBJ2-1; 7 positions match TRBD1. V trimming: 7 bases; J trimming: 4 bases; junction bases outside the gene matches: 7. CDR3 length equals 14 residues. In germline, CDR1 is MNHEY, CDR2 SVGEGT. The CDR3 loop is CASNLQGTYNEQFF. The CDR3 DNA reads as TGTGCCAGCAATTTACAGGGGACATACAATGAGCAGTTCTTC.

The chain recombines TRBV20-1 with TRBJ2-7, with 7 bases matching TRBD1. The CDR3 sequence is 13 residues long. Germline CDR1 DFQATT, CDR2 SNEGSKA (reference sequence). V was pared by 2 bases and J by 8 bases, with 9 bases of the junction left unmatched. The CDR3 spells CSARQGTVDKQYF. The CDR3 coding sequence is TGCAGTGCTAGACAGGGGACAGTAGACAAGCAGTACTTC.

A word on this clonotype: Its ends do not fully match the called genes, so a read error is possible. J is TRBJ2-4 and V is TRBV2; TRBD2 is a possible D gene (6 bases). CDR3 length: 15 residues. CDR1 and CDR2 from the germline V gene are SNHLY and FYNNEI. As DNA, the CDR3 is TGTGCCAGTGGGGACGGAGGGTTAGCCAAAAGCATTCAGTACTTC. This codes for CASGDGGLAKSIQYF.

This clonotype was seen a few times. This rearrangement joins TRBV7-2 to TRBJ2-1, with D perhaps matching TRBD1 (6 bases). Germline CDR1 and CDR2: SGHTA and FQGNSA. This CDR3 is 16 amino acids long. Trimming cost V 0 bases and J 4 bases, with 13 bases left between them. This chain's CDR3 is CASSLAGAGGYNEQFF. The CDR3 DNA is TGTGCCAGCAGCTTAGCGGGGGCAGGAGGTTACAATGAGCAGTTCTTC.